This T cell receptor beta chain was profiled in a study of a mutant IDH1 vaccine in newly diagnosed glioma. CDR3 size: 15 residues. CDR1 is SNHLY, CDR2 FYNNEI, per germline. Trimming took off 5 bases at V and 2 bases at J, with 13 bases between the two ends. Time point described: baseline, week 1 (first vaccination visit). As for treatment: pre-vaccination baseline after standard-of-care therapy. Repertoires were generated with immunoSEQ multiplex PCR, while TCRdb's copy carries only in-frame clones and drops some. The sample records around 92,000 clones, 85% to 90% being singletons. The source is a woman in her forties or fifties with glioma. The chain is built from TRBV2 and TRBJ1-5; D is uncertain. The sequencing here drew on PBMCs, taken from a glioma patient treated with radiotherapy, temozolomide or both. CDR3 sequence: CASSPRAVGNQPQHF. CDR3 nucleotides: TGTGCCAGCAGTCCCCGGGCGGTTGGCAATCAGCCCCAGCATTTT.